One and the same sample provided the 25 T cell receptor beta chains below, sequenced in a study of T-cell memory formation after mild COVID-19. TCRdb reprocessed the 5' RACE reads via MiXCR and lists one record per CDR3 protein. The data hold about 200,000 distinct CDR3 sequences, with over 9% observed a single time. Sequenced material: PBMCs or a T cell subset sorted from them (not recorded which). The source of these receptors is a man between 18 and 29 years old who had mild COVID-19 (a few samples of this study predate the infection). Cell type and time point are not known.

The chain combines TRBV5-1 with TRBJ2-3; 13 nucleotides match TRBD2. The CDR3 spans 16 residues. The germline gives CDR1 SGHRS, CDR2 YFSETQ. V trimming: 4 bases; J trimming: 1 base; junction bases outside the gene matches: 3. The CDR3 protein is CASSPGTSGGTDTQYF. Written as DNA, the CDR3 is TGCGCCAGCAGCCCCGGGACTAGCGGGGGCACAGATACGCAGTATTTT.

This clonotype appeared many times. V usage is TRBV12-3 or TRBV12-4 and J usage is TRBJ1-3, with D tentatively TRBD1 (6 bases). V lost 5 bases, J lost 10 bases, and 12 bases lay in between. The length of the CDR3 is 12 residues. The CDR3 DNA reads TGTGCCAGCAGTCCCCCCAGGGGAACCATATATTTT. The encoded protein is CASSPPRGTIYF.

This chain links TRBV19 with TRBJ2-1; no definite D call. Trimming shortened V by 6 bases and J by 0 bases, and 12 bases separated the two germline ends. The germline CDR1 and CDR2 sequences are LNHDA and SQIVND (reference sequence). The CDR3 has 15 amino acids. CDR3 in DNA: TGTGCCAGTAGATCCCGTTCGTCCTCCTACAATGAGCAGTTCTTC. Protein: CASRSRSSSYNEQFF.

This clonotype was seen only a few times. The chain employs TRBV18 and TRBJ1-5; 7 bases match TRBD1. Unmatched junction bases numbered 8, after V lost 2 bases and J lost 7 bases. This CDR3 is 15 amino acids long. Germline-derived CDR1 and CDR2 are KGHSH and LQKENI. The CDR3 coding sequence is TGTGCCAGCTCACCAGGGAACAGGGGTAACCAGCCCCAGCATTTT. Its protein is CASSPGNRGNQPQHF.

The rearrangement joins TRBV20-1 to TRBJ2-3, with D possibly TRBD2 on 7 matching bases. Germline V CDR1 and CDR2: DFQATT, SNEGSKA (reference sequence). V was shortened by 1 base and J by 4 bases, with 18 bases between the two germline ends. The CDR3 has 16 amino acids. The CDR3 loop is CSARVLGGPYSDTQYF. The CDR3 DNA is TGCAGTGCTAGAGTGCTGGGGGGGCCGTACTCAGATACGCAGTATTTT.

The rearrangement uses TRBV7-9 and TRBJ2-7; 12 bases line up with TRBD1. V gave up 5 bases and J gave up 5 bases; unmatched junction bases: 13. Germline loops: CDR1 SEHNR, CDR2 FQNEAQ (reference sequence). This CDR3 spans 17 amino acids. CDR3 amino acids: CASSLRLGTGGRDEQYV. CDR3 nucleotide sequence: TGTGCCAGCAGCCTCAGACTTGGGACAGGGGGCCGTGACGAGCAGTACGTC.

The gene calls are TRBV5-1 and TRBJ2-5, with 9 bases identical to TRBD2. CDR3 length equals 16 residues. Trimming at V came to 6 bases and at J to 5 bases, leaving 14 bases not matched to a gene. Germline lookup yields CDR1 SGHRS and CDR2 YFSETQ. The CDR3 region is CASKAMVAGGSETQYF. The CDR3 nucleotides read TGCGCCAGCAAGGCTATGGTGGCGGGGGGGTCGGAGACCCAGTACTTC.

This chain uses TRBV6-1 with TRBJ2-7, with 7 positions matching TRBD1. Trimming took 8 bases from V and 9 from J; bases not matched to a gene: 13. There are 13 residues in the CDR3. Germline assignment: CDR1 MNHNS and CDR2 SASEGT. CDR3 sequence (DNA): TGTGCCAGCCGGGGACAGACGTCCGAGTGGCAGTACGTC. This translates into CASRGQTSEWQYV.

J is TRBJ1-2 and V is TRBV20-1, with 8 bases lining up with TRBD1. V was pared by 3 bases and J by 8 bases, with 8 bases of the junction left unmatched. This CDR3 spans 13 amino acids. Germline loops: CDR1 DFQATT, CDR2 SNEGSKA (reference sequence). As DNA, the CDR3 is TGCAGTGCTAGCCCTGGGACAGGACGAGGCTACACCTTC. Translation: CSASPGTGRGYTF.

This clonotype was recorded at least ten times. V gene TRBV27 combines with J gene TRBJ1-6; D call uncertain. Germline V gene data show CDR1 as MNHEY and CDR2 as SMNVEV (reference sequence). V lost 6 bases and J lost 14, with 20 bases in between. This CDR3 comprises 14 residues. The CDR3 sequence: CASSLQYSVSALHF. The CDR3 coding sequence is TGTGCCAGCAGCTTACAGTATTCGGTCAGCGCCCTCCACTTT.

There are many counts of this clonotype. This rearrangement joins TRBV4-1 to TRBJ1-2; 9 nucleotides align to TRBD1. Losses at the gene ends were 3 bases for V and 7 bases for J; bases not matched to a gene: 12. CDR3 size: 16 residues. Germline lookup yields CDR1 MGHRA and CDR2 YSYEKL. CDR3 loop: CASSHYLRDRESGYTF. The CDR3 nucleotides are TGCGCCAGCAGCCATTACCTCCGGGACAGGGAAAGTGGCTACACCTTC.

V is TRBV5-1 and J is TRBJ1-4; D is unclear. V lost 0 bases and J 5 bases, leaving 11 bases between the germline ends. The V gene's germline CDR1 is SGHRS and CDR2 YFSETQ. The CDR3 contains 15 residues. The CDR3, as DNA: TGCGCCAGCAGCTTGGGGCAGACAAGCAATGAAAAACTGTTTTTT. This translates into CASSLGQTSNEKLFF.

This clonotype was counted a few times. This rearrangement joins TRBV5-1 to TRBJ1-5, with TRBD1 matching over 7 bases. The CDR3 contains 15 residues. Germline V gene data show CDR1 as SGHRS and CDR2 as YFSETQ. J gave up 6 bases and V 0 bases, and 6 bases lay outside the gene matches. The CDR3 sequence: CASSLGDSGRQPQHF. The CDR3 DNA sequence: TGCGCCAGCAGCTTGGGGGACAGCGGACGTCAGCCCCAGCATTTT.

This clonotype was seen a handful of times. The chain recombines TRBV11-3 with TRBJ2-1; 8 bases are shared with TRBD2. CDR1 is SGHNT, CDR2 YENEEA, per germline. The CDR3 spans 18 residues. J was trimmed by 0 bases and V by 1 base; bases with no gene match: 8. CDR3 region: CASSLGAGGVNSYNEQFF. In DNA, the CDR3 is TGTGCCAGCAGCTTAGGGGCGGGGGGCGTGAACTCCTACAATGAGCAGTTCTTC.

The chain links TRBV5-1 to TRBJ2-3; D is possibly TRBD1 or TRBD2 (5 bases each). Germline loops: CDR1 SGHRS, CDR2 YFSETQ. Trimming removed 4 bases at V and 0 bases at J, with 15 bases between. This CDR3 comprises 16 residues. The CDR3 DNA reads TGCGCCAGCAGCATGCCTACGGGGCAGAGCACAGATACGCAGTATTTT. Translation gives CASSMPTGQSTDTQYF.

This clonotype was observed a handful of times. The chain employs TRBV5-1 and TRBJ2-5; D possibly corresponds to TRBD2 (5 bases). Trimming stripped 4 bases from V and 7 bases from J, with 14 bases between. Germline V gene data show CDR1 as SGHRS and CDR2 as YFSETQ. This CDR3 region has 13 residues. As DNA, the CDR3 is TGCGCCAGCAGCATCTCCTCCAGCGGGACCCAGTACTTC. Translating it yields CASSISSSGTQYF.

The chain links TRBV5-1 to TRBJ2-1, with D maybe TRBD1 (5 bases). Germline assignment: CDR1 SGHRS and CDR2 YFSETQ. V was cut by 1 base and J by 3 bases, with 11 bases left in between. CDR3 length: 15 residues. CDR3 loop: CASSLYTGDYNEQFF. The CDR3 DNA is TGCGCCAGCAGCTTGTACACAGGAGACTACAATGAGCAGTTCTTC.

This chain connects TRBV10-3 to TRBJ2-7; D unresolved. Germline CDR1 is ENHRY and CDR2 is SYGVKD. Between the trimmed V and J ends, which lost 0 bases and 3 bases, there was a span of 6 bases. The length of the CDR3 is 13 residues. CDR3 amino acids: CAISESNSYEQYV. The CDR3 bases are TGTGCCATCAGTGAGTCGAATAGCTACGAGCAGTACGTC.

V and J are TRBV3-1 and TRBJ2-3; possible D gene TRBD2, 5 bases. The length of the CDR3 is 13 residues. V dropped 4 bases and J dropped 3 bases, with 8 bases sitting between them. CDR1 LGHDT and CDR2 YNNKEL come from the germline V gene (reference sequence). CDR3 region: CASSPTGTDTQYF. DNA for the CDR3: TGTGCCAGCAGCCCAACGGGGACAGATACGCAGTATTTT.

The rearrangement uses TRBV29-1 and TRBJ1-1, with D possibly TRBD1 on 5 matching bases. Germline V gives CDR1 SQVTM, CDR2 ANQGSEA. This CDR3 contains 13 residues. V gave up 7 bases and J gave up 1 base, with 13 bases separating them. The CDR3 protein is CSASGTSNTEAFF. In nucleotides, the CDR3 is TGCAGCGCCTCAGGGACGTCGAACACTGAAGCTTTCTTT.

This clonotype was counted at least ten times. The gene calls are TRBV5-1 and TRBJ2-6; D ambiguous. The length of the CDR3 is 15 residues. Trimming took 0 bases from V and 2 from J, leaving 6 bases between them. In germline, CDR1 is SGHRS, CDR2 YFSETQ. The CDR3 region is CASSLGAAGANVLTF. The CDR3, as DNA: TGCGCCAGCAGCTTGGGGGCGGCTGGGGCCAACGTCCTGACTTTC.

This CDR3 is CASSRGFLGGQPQHF. CDR3 nucleotide sequence: TGTGCCAGCAGCCGGGGCTTTCTGGGCGGGCAGCCCCAGCATTTT. This chain links TRBV13 with TRBJ1-5, with D maybe TRBD1 (5 bases). V was trimmed by 5 bases and J by 7 bases, leaving 18 bases between them. This CDR3 has 15 amino acids. Germline CDR1 PRHDT, CDR2 FYEKMQ (reference sequence).

This chain links TRBV5-1 with TRBJ2-3, with TRBD1 matching over 7 bases. CDR1 is SGHRS and CDR2 is YFSETQ in the germline V gene. V gave up 4 bases and J gave up 3 bases; unmatched junction bases: 11. The CDR3 contains 16 residues. The CDR3 reads CASSTDTSRGTDTQYF. The CDR3 DNA reads TGCGCCAGCAGCACGGACACTTCCAGGGGGACAGATACGCAGTATTTT.

The chain combines TRBV6-5 with TRBJ2-3; 8 positions match TRBD1. Germline CDR1 MNHEY, CDR2 SVGAGI. Trimming cost V 5 bases and J 2 bases; bases outside gene matches: 6. This CDR3 has 15 residues. Written as DNA, the CDR3 is TGTGCCAGCAGTCTACAGGGGGTCCACACAGATACGCAGTATTTT. Amino acids: CASSLQGVHTDTQYF.

This clonotype was detected a few times. J is TRBJ1-2 and V is TRBV28; 11 bases match TRBD1. Germline assignment: CDR1 MDHEN and CDR2 SYDVKM. The CDR3 has 15 residues. J was trimmed by 7 bases and V by 4 bases; bases with no gene match: 8. The CDR3 spells CASSSPGTGGTGYTF. As DNA, the CDR3 is TGTGCCAGCAGTTCCCCCGGGACAGGGGGTACTGGCTACACCTTC.